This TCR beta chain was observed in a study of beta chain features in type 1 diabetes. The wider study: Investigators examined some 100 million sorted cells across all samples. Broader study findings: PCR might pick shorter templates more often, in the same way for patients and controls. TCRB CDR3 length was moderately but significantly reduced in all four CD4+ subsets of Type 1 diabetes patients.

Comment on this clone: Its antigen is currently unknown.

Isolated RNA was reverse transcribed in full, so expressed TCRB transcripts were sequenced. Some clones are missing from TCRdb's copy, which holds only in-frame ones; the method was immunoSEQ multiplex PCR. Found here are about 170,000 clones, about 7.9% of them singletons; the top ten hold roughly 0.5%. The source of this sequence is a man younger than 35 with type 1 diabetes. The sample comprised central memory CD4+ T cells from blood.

CDR3 residues: CASSSSGTGWSPLHF. The CDR3 DNA sequence: TGTGCCAGCAGTTCCTCCGGGACAGGGTGGTCACCCCTCCACTTT. The gene calls are TRBV28 and TRBJ1-6; 9 nucleotides agree with TRBD1. The CDR3 is 15 residues long. With V trimmed by 4 bases and J by 10 bases, 8 bases remained unmatched. Germline CDR1 MDHEN, CDR2 SYDVKM.